One sample yielded the 32 T cell receptor beta chains listed below, sequenced in a study of T-cell memory formation after mild COVID-19. TCRdb re-called the 5' RACE reads with MiXCR, one entry per CDR3 protein. The sample lists about 210,000 distinct CDR3 sequences, about 10% occurring once. Sequencing was carried out using PBMCs or a T cell subset sorted from them (not recorded which). Source of these receptors: a man aged 18-30 years who had mild COVID-19 (a few samples of this study predate the infection). Cell type and time point are not known.

The chain recombines TRBV4-2 with TRBJ1-1, with a weak D call TRBD1 (5 bases). Per the germline V gene, CDR1 is LGHNA and CDR2 is YNFKEQ. The germline V and J ends were trimmed by 4 bases and 5 bases, with 14 bases remaining between them. This CDR3 comprises 14 residues. The CDR3 DNA reads as TGTGCCAGCAGCCCGGGACGAGCAGGGACTGAAGCTTTCTTT. Encoded protein: CASSPGRAGTEAFF.

This clonotype was found a few times. This chain links TRBV4-2 with TRBJ2-2, with 13 bases fitting TRBD2. The CDR3 consists of 16 residues. The ends lost 4 bases at V and 6 bases at J; junction bases unmatched: 5. Germline V gives CDR1 LGHNA, CDR2 YNFKEQ. In DNA, the CDR3 is TGTGCCAGCAGCCGAAGACTAGCGGGGGGAGCCGGGGAGCTGTTTTTT. It encodes CASSRRLAGGAGELFF.

The rearrangement links TRBV5-1 to TRBJ2-2; D not certain. The germline CDR1 and CDR2 sequences are SGHRS and YFSETQ. Trimming removed 0 bases from V and 4 bases from J, with 4 bases in between. The CDR3 sequence is 13 residues long. Here the CDR3 reads CASSLESTGELFF. In nucleotides, the CDR3 is TGCGCCAGCAGCTTGGAGAGCACCGGGGAGCTGTTTTTT. The variable domain in full, completed from reference TRBV5-1 and TRBJ2-2, reads KAGVTQTPRYLIKTRGQQVTLSCSPISGHRSVSWYQQTPGQGLQFLFEYFSETQRNKGNFPGRFSGRQFSNSRSEMNVSTLELGDSALYLCASSLESTGELFFGEGSRLTVL.

In this sample, this clonotype turned up a few times. The rearrangement joins TRBV7-8 to TRBJ1-2; possible D gene TRBD1, 5 bases. Germline-derived CDR1 and CDR2 are SGHVS and FQNEAQ. V dropped 6 bases and J dropped 8 bases, with 16 bases sitting between them. This CDR3 spans 13 amino acids. This chain's CDR3 is CASRTSAGNGYTF. In nucleotides, the CDR3 is TGTGCCAGCAGGACCTCGGCAGGGAACGGCTACACCTTC.

This clonotype was detected only a few times. The rearrangement joins TRBV6-5 to TRBJ2-1, with no clear D. Germline lookup yields CDR1 MNHEY and CDR2 SVGAGI. This CDR3 spans 14 amino acids. V lost 4 bases, J lost 7 bases, and 14 bases lay in between. CDR3 sequence (DNA): TGTGCCAGCAGTTTCAAACGCCAGTGGAATGAGCAGTTCTTC. Protein product: CASSFKRQWNEQFF.

The rearrangement links TRBV25-1 to TRBJ2-7; D is unresolved. The CDR3 spans 13 residues. V was cut by 3 bases and J by 1 base, with 7 bases left in between. From germline, CDR1 is MGHDK and CDR2 SYGVNS. The chain's CDR3 is CASSEMGSYEQYF. CDR3 nucleotides: TGTGCCAGCAGTGAGATGGGGTCCTACGAGCAGTACTTC.

The V call is TRBV4-2, the J call TRBJ2-2; possible D gene TRBD2, 6 bases. The CDR3 is 17 amino acids. V lost 2 bases and J lost 1, with 14 bases in between. Germline CDR1 is LGHNA and CDR2 is YNFKEQ. This CDR3 is CASSQLNGAGNTGELFF. CDR3 nucleotides: TGTGCCAGCAGCCAACTGAATGGAGCGGGGAACACCGGGGAGCTGTTTTTT.

This clonotype was seen more than once but under ten times. This chain connects TRBV6-5 to TRBJ1-1, with D unclear. Germline V gives CDR1 MNHEY, CDR2 SVGAGI. Trimming took 7 bases from V and 4 from J, leaving 16 bases between them. The CDR3 length is 14 residues. DNA of the CDR3: TGTGCCAGCACCCCGGCCCCCTTCGGCACTGAAGCTTTCTTT. Protein: CASTPAPFGTEAFF.

This clonotype was detected only a few times. The rearrangement uses TRBV11-2 and TRBJ2-2; D might be TRBD1 or TRBD2, each matching 6 bases. The CDR3 has 15 residues. Germline values: CDR1 SGHAT, CDR2 FQNNGV. Trimming shortened V by 4 bases and J by 6 bases, and 15 bases separated the two germline ends. CDR3 in amino acids: CASSSVSGAAGELFF. The CDR3 DNA reads TGTGCCAGCAGCTCTGTCTCGGGGGCAGCCGGGGAGCTGTTTTTT.

This clonotype occurred many times. This chain connects TRBV7-3 to TRBJ2-3; 9 bases match TRBD1. Losses at the gene ends were 3 bases for V and 6 bases for J; bases not matched to a gene: 7. Germline-derived CDR1 and CDR2 are SGHTA and FQGTGA. The CDR3 runs 15 residues. CDR3 bases: TGTGCCAGCAGCTTTGGACAGGGGAATATGGATACGCAGTATTTT. Protein product: CASSFGQGNMDTQYF.

This clonotype came up many times. This chain connects TRBV7-2 to TRBJ1-3; no firm D call. CDR3 length: 14 amino acids. In germline, CDR1 is SGHTA, CDR2 FQGNSA. Trimming took off 2 bases at V and 8 bases at J, with 13 bases between the two ends. The CDR3 loop is CASSLSPAADTIYF. The CDR3 DNA reads TGTGCCAGCAGCTTATCGCCGGCGGCGGACACCATATATTTT.

The V call is TRBV20-1, the J call TRBJ1-4; D gene unclear. Trimming removed 6 bases from V and 0 bases from J, with 11 bases in between. Germline-derived CDR1 and CDR2 are DFQATT and SNEGSKA (reference sequence). CDR3 length: 14 amino acids. DNA for the CDR3: TGCAGTGCCAAGCTAGGTCCAACTAATGAAAAACTGTTTTTT. Encoded protein: CSAKLGPTNEKLFF.

This clonotype occurred a few times. The chain's CDR3 is CSAGTGVPDTQYF. CDR3 sequence (DNA): TGCAGTGCTGGGACAGGGGTGCCAGATACGCAGTATTTT. The chain couples TRBV20-1 to TRBJ2-3; 10 bases map to TRBD1. V shed 5 bases, J shed 4 bases, and the junction held 3 bases outside the gene matches. The length of the CDR3 is 13 residues. Germline CDR1 reads DFQATT; CDR2 reads SNEGSKA (reference sequence).

This chain joins TRBV4-3 and TRBJ1-5; 8 bases match TRBD1. Germline CDR1 LGHNA, CDR2 YSLEER. V lost 0 bases, J lost 5 bases, and 12 bases stayed unmatched. The CDR3 is 18 residues long. The CDR3 coding sequence is TGCGCCAGCAGCCAAGATCCCCAGGACAGGGAAAGGCATCAGCCCCAGCATTTT. Its translation is CASSQDPQDRERHQPQHF.

The V call is TRBV2, the J call TRBJ1-1, with unresolved D. Per germline, CDR1 SNHLY and CDR2 FYNNEI. The CDR3 contains 13 residues. The germline V and J ends were trimmed by 7 bases and 3 bases, with 12 bases remaining between them. The DNA for the CDR3 is TGTGCCAGCACCTCGGGAGGGTACACTGAAGCTTTCTTT. This sequence encodes CASTSGGYTEAFF.

The CDR3 coding sequence is TGCGCCAGCAGCACCCACGGACCGGGAGATACGCAGTATTTT. This codes for CASSTHGPGDTQYF. This rearrangement joins TRBV5-1 to TRBJ2-3; D remains unclear. The V end lost 4 bases, the J end lost 5 bases, and 14 bases lay between the germline ends. The length of the CDR3 is 14 residues. Germline CDR1 and CDR2: SGHRS and YFSETQ.

This clonotype was recorded a few times. The chain recombines TRBV7-9 with TRBJ1-1; D gene uncertain. This CDR3 is 15 amino acids long. Germline-derived CDR1 and CDR2 are SEHNR and FQNEAQ (reference sequence). The V gene lost 2 bases and the J gene lost 0 bases, with 10 bases spanning the gap. The CDR3 DNA sequence: TGTGCCAGCAGCTTAAATGGCAAGCTGAACACTGAAGCTTTCTTT. It yields the protein CASSLNGKLNTEAFF.

The V gene is TRBV7-9, the J gene TRBJ2-1, with 11 nucleotides matching TRBD2. The germline V gene encodes CDR1 SEHNR and CDR2 FQNEAQ (reference sequence). The V gene end was trimmed by 4 bases and the J gene end by 6 bases; junction bases not matched to a gene: 2. The CDR3 has 14 amino acids. The chain's CDR3 is CASSSSGGFNEQFF. DNA for the CDR3: TGTGCCAGCAGCTCTAGCGGGGGGTTCAATGAGCAGTTCTTC.

This clonotype was seen more than once but under ten times. The V gene is TRBV4-3, the J gene TRBJ2-2; D is ambiguous. The V end lost 1 base, the J end lost 4 bases, and 7 bases lay between the germline ends. The CDR3 totals 14 residues. CDR1 and CDR2 from the germline V gene are LGHNA and YSLEER. Here the CDR3 DNA reads TGCGCCAGCAGCCAAGTCTCATTCACCGGGGAGCTGTTTTTT. It encodes CASSQVSFTGELFF.

The V gene is TRBV29-1, the J gene TRBJ2-4; D is uncertain. The CDR3 runs to 13 residues. V lost 6 bases to trimming and J lost 1 base, with 10 bases between them. Germline V gene lookup returns CDR1 SQVTM and CDR2 ANQGSEA. The CDR3 DNA is TGCAGCGTCTGCTTGACCGCCAAAAACATTCAGTACTTC. Translation: CSVCLTAKNIQYF.

This clonotype has more than one count but fewer than ten. This rearrangement joins TRBV6-2 or TRBV6-3 to TRBJ1-5, with D possibly matching TRBD1 (5 bases). The germline V gene has CDR1 MNHEY and CDR2 SVGEGT. V lost 0 bases and J 5 bases, leaving 8 bases between the germline ends. CDR3 size: 14 residues. CDR3 DNA sequence: TGTGCCAGCAGTTACTCGACGGGGGATCAGCCCCAGCATTTT. It yields the protein CASSYSTGDQPQHF.

This clonotype has only a few counts. This chain joins TRBV7-8 and TRBJ2-5, with D perhaps being TRBD1 or TRBD2 (6 bases each). This CDR3 contains 16 residues. Germline V lookup: CDR1 SGHVS, CDR2 FQNEAQ. V was pared by 5 bases and J by 4 bases, with 20 bases between. The CDR3: CASSAGRWGRGETQYF. The CDR3 DNA reads as TGTGCCAGCAGCGCCGGCCGCTGGGGGCGGGGAGAGACCCAGTACTTC. Full variable domain (outside the CDR3, taken from reference TRBV7-8 and TRBJ2-5): GAGVSQSPRYKVAKRGQDVALRCDPISGHVSLFWYQQALGQGPEFLTYFQNEAQLDKSGLPSDRFFAERPEGSVSTLKIQRTQQEDSAVYLCASSAGRWGRGETQYFGPGTRLLVL.

The chain employs TRBV3-1 and TRBJ2-3; no reliable D call. From germline, CDR1 is LGHDT and CDR2 YNNKEL (reference sequence). This CDR3 comprises 15 residues. The germline V and J ends were trimmed by 0 bases and 3 bases, with 10 bases remaining between them. In nucleotides, the CDR3 is TGTGCCAGCAGCCAAGATAATACGGTGACAGATACGCAGTATTTT. Its translation: CASSQDNTVTDTQYF.

This clonotype was seen more than once but under ten times. The chain joins TRBV20-1 to TRBJ2-1; 10 bases fit TRBD2. The CDR3 sequence is 16 residues long. Germline loops: CDR1 DFQATT, CDR2 SNEGSKA (reference sequence). V was pared by 6 bases and J by 0 bases, with 8 bases of the junction left unmatched. The DNA for the CDR3 is TGCAGTGCGAGGCCAGCGGGGGGGCCCTCCTACAATGAGCAGTTCTTC. Translated, it gives CSARPAGGPSYNEQFF.

V usage is TRBV28 and J usage is TRBJ1-2; D unresolved. Trimming shortened V by 4 bases and J by 4 bases, and 13 bases separated the two germline ends. CDR1 and CDR2 (germline): MDHEN, SYDVKM. CDR3 length equals 14 residues. CDR3 sequence (DNA): TGTGCCAGCAGTTCGGACGGCGTTCTCTATGGCTACACCTTC. The encoded protein is CASSSDGVLYGYTF.

This clonotype was counted ten times or more. V usage is TRBV20-1 and J usage is TRBJ2-7; no firm D call. This CDR3 region has 11 residues. Looked up from germline, CDR1 is DFQATT and CDR2 is SNEGSKA (reference sequence). The V gene lost 0 bases and the J gene lost 6 bases, with 6 bases spanning the gap. CDR3 coding DNA: TGCAGTGCTAGAGATTTGGCCGAGCAGTACGTC. This translates into CSARDLAEQYV.

This clonotype was picked up a small number of times. The CDR3 is CASSLEGLGNQPQHF. The CDR3 bases are TGTGCCAGCAGCTTGGAGGGCCTAGGCAATCAGCCCCAGCATTTT. V gene TRBV5-6 combines with J gene TRBJ1-5, with D hard to call. CDR1 is SGHDT and CDR2 is YYEEEE in the germline V gene. The CDR3 is 15 residues long. Trimming pared 0 bases from V and 2 bases from J, leaving 9 bases between.

The CDR3 coding sequence is TGTGCCAGCAGCTTAATGAATAGGGGGCAGTACTTC. Protein: CASSLMNRGQYF. V is TRBV7-2 and J is TRBJ2-7; a weak D match, TRBD1 (5 bases). CDR1 is SGHTA, CDR2 FQGNSA, per germline. Trimming cost V 2 bases and J 9 bases, with 11 bases left between them. CDR3 size: 12 residues.

The CDR3 here is CSATHREGYTF. The DNA of the CDR3 is TGCAGTGCAACCCACAGGGAGGGCTACACCTTC. The rearrangement uses TRBV20-1 and TRBJ1-2; perhaps TRBD1 as D (6 bases). Germline assignment: CDR1 DFQATT and CDR2 SNEGSKA (reference sequence). This CDR3 has 11 residues. Trimming shortened V by 6 bases and J by 8 bases, and 13 bases separated the two germline ends.

This clonotype was seen a handful of times. The rearrangement links TRBV30 to TRBJ2-7; D is possibly TRBD1 (5 bases). V gave up 0 bases and J gave up 7 bases, with 22 bases separating them. The germline V gene encodes CDR1 GTSNPN and CDR2 SVGIG (reference sequence). The CDR3 runs to 16 residues. The CDR3 reads CAWSVIGEGALREQYF. The CDR3 DNA reads as TGTGCCTGGAGTGTTATAGGGGAAGGGGCCTTACGAGAGCAGTACTTC.

This chain uses TRBV7-2 with TRBJ2-1; maybe TRBD2 (7 bases). The CDR3 covers 12 residues. Trimming pared 2 bases from V and 11 bases from J, leaving 10 bases between. The V gene's germline CDR1 is SGHTA and CDR2 FQGNSA. The CDR3 DNA sequence: TGTGCCAGCAGCTTAAGGGGGGGGCAGCAGTTCTTC. It encodes CASSLRGGQQFF. Supplemented by reference TRBV7-2 and TRBJ2-1, the full variable domain reads GAGVSQSPSNKVTEKGKDVELRCDPISGHTALYWYRQSLGQGLEFLIYFQGNSAPDKSGLPSDRFSAERTGGSVSTLTIQRTQQEDSAVYLCASSLRGGQQFFGPGTRLTVL.

This clonotype occurred many times. This chain connects TRBV7-2 to TRBJ2-4; 8 bases are shared with TRBD1. CDR1 and CDR2 (germline): SGHTA, FQGNSA. The CDR3 contains 14 residues. V was clipped by 5 bases and J by 8 bases; unmatched bases: 8. The CDR3 protein is CASSPDRGLYIQYF. In DNA form, the CDR3 reads TGTGCCAGCAGCCCAGACAGGGGTCTTTACATTCAGTACTTC.